The source of this T cell receptor beta chain is a study of beta chain features in type 1 diabetes (dated by TCRdb to 2017 to 2018). About the investigation overall: Mean age, gender distribution, total cell number and subset yield did not differ between patients and healthy donors. A total of 107,917,701 sorted cells were examined across all samples, and RNA yield correlated strongly with the number of cells per subset. The study compared TCRB repertoires of sorted circulating CD4+ T cell subsets between recently diagnosed type 1 diabetes patients and matched healthy donors. Regulatory and stem cell-like memory subsets were isolated from only 8 patients and roughly 8 healthy donors, whereas naive and central memory subsets came from all 28 donors.

The High Capacity cDNA Reverse Transcription Kit was used to reverse transcribe all of the isolated RNA, meaning that expressed TCRB transcripts were what got sequenced. Naive, central memory and regulatory T cell samples underwent deep immunoSEQ sequencing, averaging roughly 3.3 million total reads per sample. Sorted cells were lysed in RLT buffer and RNA was extracted with DNase-treated RNeasy Micro or Mini kits, depending on cell number. Each cell subset was processed on its own to prevent cross-contamination, while patient and healthy donor samples were processed together. Using the immunoSEQ multiplex PCR, TCRB sequences were amplified from cDNA into 87-bp fragments spanning the CDR3 region. Sequencing of the amplicons was done on the Illumina HiSeq platform. The source study handled its data this way. Synthetic template baselines were used to correct PCR bias computationally, reads within Hamming distance 2 were collapsed, and singletons that could not be merged were discarded. Reads were aligned against IMGT to assign V, D and J genes, CDR3 length and insertions or deletions at six rearrangement sites. Within each subset, clonotype counts were normalized to sorted cell number, and only after that were true diversity and Gini coefficients computed with the tcR R package. The overlap coefficient, calculated on TCRB nucleotide sequences, was used to quantify repertoire sharing. As a proxy for the pre-selection repertoire, out-of-frame TCRB sequences from naive cells were analyzed. Sourced from immuneACCESS, this table was stored by TCRdb with only in-frame sequences that have V and J called. A share of the clones is absent; for the studies checked, an unresolved V gene accounts for under half, and the remainder has no known explanation. That table gives V, J and clone size, and the DNA gave D and trimming. Present in this sample are 600,000 to 650,000 clones, about 14% of which were seen just once. The top ten clonotypes cover roughly 0.098% of the sample.

What the research found in general, with its limitations: Shorter templates might have been favored by PCR, but patient and control samples were amplified and corrected together, so both groups would have been affected equally by any skew. Because small numbers of individuals were included in the HLA sub-analyses, any influence of HLA type on TCRB rearrangement was left unresolved. Patients with type 1 diabetes made fewer insertions and deleted more nucleotides at VDJ recombination sites, implying thymic rearrangement abnormalities. Because cDNA was sequenced instead of genomic DNA, highly expressing activated cells could be over-represented, though the groups showed no difference in activation or CD3 levels. In all four CD4+ subsets, TCRB CDR3 length was moderately but significantly shorter in type 1 diabetes patients. Naive, central memory and regulatory TCRB repertoires appeared more similar among patients than among healthy donors.

V and J are truncated by 1 base and 6 bases respectively, leaving an intervening sequence of 8 bases. CDR1 and CDR2 are read off the germline V gene (reference sequence) as SGHNT and YYREEE. The CDR3, cysteine through phenylalanine, is 12 amino acids long. Of the read, only the CDR3 DNA is kept; its 36 bases are in frame from base 1. On this clone: Its antigen is unknown. Base qualities were left out, and no much larger clone turns up one base away.

Each donor gave one peripheral blood draw, averaging approximately 110 mL, which was collected into heparinised tubes. Naive, central memory, regulatory and stem cell-like memory CD4+ T cells were sorted on a BD FACSAria II using a panel including CD45RO, CCR7, CD25, CD127, CD95 and CD27. All sorted populations exceeded 95% purity. PBMCs were separated immediately by Lymphoprep density gradient centrifugation and were stained directly, without being cultured. Samples were stained and sorted in pairs, with one healthy donor and one patient per experiment, so that batch effects were minimized. The sample consisted of naive CD4+ T cells from blood. Interpreted using the paper, the cell subset or site label stands for: true naive CD4+ T cells. The chain is made from TRBV5-4 and TRBJ2-7; the D gene is unclear. The sequence derives from a young man in good health. The CDR3 sequence is CASSLYMGEQYF. The nucleotides read TGTGCCAGCAGCTTGTACATGGGCGAGCAGTACTTC. When the CDR3 is completed using the reference TRBV5-4 and TRBJ2-7 genes on either side, the full variable domain is ETGVTQSPTHLIKTRGQQVTLRCSSQSGHNTVSWYQQALGQGPQFIFQYYREEENGRGNFPPRFSGLQFPNYSSELNVNALELDDSALYLCASSLYMGEQYFGPGTRLTVT.